This is a list of T cell receptor beta chains from one sample in a study of cytomegalovirus exposure and HLA in healthy donors. This table comes from immunoSEQ multiplex PCR, and its TCRdb copy is limited to in-frame clones, with some not included. The table has a few hundred thousand clones, around nine tenths seen once. Specimen: PBMCs. Receptor source: a woman between 18 and 30 years old in good health and CMV-seronegative. The CDR3 runs from the conserved cysteine through the conserved F or W. The D gene is left open where the match is weak. The listing skips clone size in some rows; elsewhere it reads once, few, many or a size class.

D gene: .
clone size: .
V gene: TRBV7-9
J gene: TRBJ2-4
CDR3 DNA: TGTGCCAGCAGCTCCCACCCCGAGCAGGGAATACTAGCCAAAAACATTCAGTACTTC
CDR3 protein: CASSSHPEQGILAKNIQYF

D gene: TRBD2
clone size: .
V gene: TRBV27
J gene: TRBJ2-1
CDR3 DNA: TGTGCCAGCACCGGGACTAGTTTCTACAATGAGCAGTTCTTC
CDR3 protein: CASTGTSFYNEQFF

D gene: .
clone size: .
V gene: TRBV5-1
J gene: TRBJ2-3
CDR3 DNA: TGCGCCAGCAGCTCGACAGGACGCACAGATACGCAGTATTTT
CDR3 protein: CASSSTGRTDTQYF

D gene: .
clone size: once
V gene: TRBV5-1
J gene: TRBJ2-7
CDR3 DNA: TGCGCCAGCAGCTTGGGACAGGCAGTCACCTACGAGCAGTACTTC
CDR3 protein: CASSLGQAVTYEQYF

D gene: TRBD1
clone size: .
V gene: TRBV7-2
J gene: TRBJ1-4
CDR3 DNA: TGTGCCAGCAGCTTAGTTGGGACAGGGTTTGAAAAACTGTTTTTT
CDR3 protein: CASSLVGTGFEKLFF

D gene: .
clone size: few
V gene: TRBV5-1
J gene: TRBJ2-1
CDR3 DNA: TGCGCCAGCAGCTTGCTACAGGGCAATGAGCAGTTCTTC
CDR3 protein: CASSLLQGNEQFF

D gene: TRBD2
clone size: .
V gene: TRBV10-2
J gene: TRBJ2-1
CDR3 DNA: TGCGCCAGCAGTCCGCTAGCGGGAGAACCCTACAATGAGCAGTTCTTC
CDR3 protein: CASSPLAGEPYNEQFF

D gene: TRBD1
clone size: .
V gene: TRBV27
J gene: TRBJ1-2
CDR3 DNA: TGTGCCAGCAGTCCCGGGACAGGGCTGGGTGGCTACACCTTC
CDR3 protein: CASSPGTGLGGYTF

D gene: .
clone size: .
V gene: TRBV6-1
J gene: TRBJ1-1
CDR3 DNA: TGTGCCAGCAGTGAACAAGCCCCTGAAGCTTTCTTT
CDR3 protein: CASSEQAPEAFF

D gene: .
clone size: .
V gene: TRBV18
J gene: TRBJ2-1
CDR3 DNA: TGTGCCAGCTCACCTATGGGACAAAACTACAATGAGCAGTTCTTC
CDR3 protein: CASSPMGQNYNEQFF

D gene: .
clone size: .
V gene: TRBV9
J gene: TRBJ2-7
CDR3 DNA: TGTGCCAGCAGCGTAGATCAGGGGGGCTACGAGCAGTACTTC
CDR3 protein: CASSVDQGGYEQYF

D gene: .
clone size: .
V gene: TRBV9
J gene: TRBJ1-2
CDR3 DNA: TGTGCCAGCAGCCCCCGAGGAGACTATGGCTACACCTTC
CDR3 protein: CASSPRGDYGYTF

D gene: .
clone size: .
V gene: TRBV10-3
J gene: TRBJ1-2
CDR3 DNA: TGTGCCACTCAGAACGACTATGGCTACACCTTC
CDR3 protein: CATQNDYGYTF

D gene: .
clone size: few
V gene: TRBV20-1
J gene: TRBJ2-5
CDR3 DNA: TGCAGTGCAGAGGTAATCAAGACCCAGTACTTC
CDR3 protein: CSAEVIKTQYF

D gene: TRBD2
clone size: .
V gene: TRBV30
J gene: TRBJ2-5
CDR3 DNA: TGTGCCTGGAGTGTAAATATGCTAGCGGAGCAGTACTTC
CDR3 protein: CAWSVNMLAEQYF

D gene: .
clone size: .
V gene: TRBV27
J gene: TRBJ2-7
CDR3 DNA: TGTGCCAGCAGTTCCCCCCCTACCTACGAGCAGTACTTC
CDR3 protein: CASSSPPTYEQYF

D gene: TRBD1
clone size: .
V gene: TRBV13
J gene: TRBJ1-2
CDR3 DNA: TGTGCCAGCAGACCCTCGGACAGGGAGGACTATGGCTACACCTTC
CDR3 protein: CASRPSDREDYGYTF

D gene: TRBD1
clone size: .
V gene: TRBV9
J gene: TRBJ2-7
CDR3 DNA: TGTGCCAGCAGCGCCGGGACAGGATACGAGCAGTACTTC
CDR3 protein: CASSAGTGYEQYF

D gene: TRBD2
clone size: .
V gene: TRBV10-3
J gene: TRBJ2-7
CDR3 DNA: TGTGCCATCAGTGGGTCCCCGGGACTAGCGGGAGGAATTGACTACGAGCAGTACTTC
CDR3 protein: CAISGSPGLAGGIDYEQYF

D gene: TRBD1
clone size: .
V gene: TRBV9
J gene: TRBJ2-6
CDR3 DNA: TGTGCCAGCAGCCCGACAGGGCCCTCTGGGGCCAACGTCCTGACTTTC
CDR3 protein: CASSPTGPSGANVLTF

D gene: .
clone size: .
V gene: TRBV29-1
J gene: TRBJ2-2
CDR3 DNA: TGCAGCGCCCACTCCTCGTCGGTGGAGCTGTTTTTT
CDR3 protein: CSAHSSSVELFF

D gene: .
clone size: .
V gene: TRBV4-1
J gene: TRBJ1-2
CDR3 DNA: TGCGCCAGCAGCCCAGAAACCTATCTGAGCTATGGCTACACCTTC
CDR3 protein: CASSPETYLSYGYTF

D gene: TRBD2
clone size: .
V gene: TRBV10-2
J gene: TRBJ2-2
CDR3 DNA: TGCGCCAGCAGTGAGTCCCGACTAGCGGGGGGAAGACGCACCGGGGAGCTGTTTTTT
CDR3 protein: CASSESRLAGGRRTGELFF

D gene: .
clone size: .
V gene: TRBV5-1
J gene: TRBJ2-3
CDR3 DNA: TGCGCCAGCAGCTTAGGGGGGGCCTCCAGCACAGATACGCAGTATTTT
CDR3 protein: CASSLGGASSTDTQYF

D gene: TRBD1
clone size: .
V gene: TRBV27
J gene: TRBJ2-1
CDR3 DNA: TGTGCCAGCAGTCTGACAGGGGTCAATGAGCAGTTCTTC
CDR3 protein: CASSLTGVNEQFF

D gene: .
clone size: .
V gene: TRBV2
J gene: TRBJ1-2
CDR3 DNA: TGTGCCAGCAGTGTCGAAAGGGACTTAGGAGGCTACACCTTC
CDR3 protein: CASSVERDLGGYTF

D gene: TRBD1
clone size: .
V gene: TRBV6-1
J gene: TRBJ2-3
CDR3 DNA: TGTGCCACCTCAGCCGGGACAGGTCGTACAGATACGCAGTATTTT
CDR3 protein: CATSAGTGRTDTQYF

D gene: TRBD1
clone size: .
V gene: TRBV4-3
J gene: TRBJ1-1
CDR3 DNA: TGCGCCAGCAGCCACACGGGGACAGGGGAAGCTTTCTTT
CDR3 protein: CASSHTGTGEAFF

D gene: .
clone size: few
V gene: TRBV7-8
J gene: TRBJ2-3
CDR3 DNA: TGTGCCAGCAGCCAGGGACTTACAGATACGCAGTATTTT
CDR3 protein: CASSQGLTDTQYF

D gene: .
clone size: .
V gene: TRBV19
J gene: TRBJ1-2
CDR3 DNA: TGTGCCAGTAGTTTGGGGGCGCGGGACTATGGCTACACCTTC
CDR3 protein: CASSLGARDYGYTF

D gene: .
clone size: .
V gene: TRBV4-1
J gene: TRBJ2-2
CDR3 DNA: TGCGCCTCAAACCCCGGCACCGGGGAGCTGTTTTTT
CDR3 protein: CASNPGTGELFF

D gene: TRBD2
clone size: .
V gene: TRBV5-1
J gene: TRBJ2-7
CDR3 DNA: TGCGCCAGCAGCTTGGAGGGAGGGCCCCCCTACGAGCAGTACTTC
CDR3 protein: CASSLEGGPPYEQYF

D gene: .
clone size: .
V gene: TRBV18
J gene: TRBJ2-7
CDR3 DNA: TGTGCCAGCTCACCACCCAGTTCGGGCAGGGATTACGAGCAGTACTTC
CDR3 protein: CASSPPSSGRDYEQYF

D gene: TRBD2
clone size: once
V gene: TRBV14
J gene: TRBJ2-7
CDR3 DNA: TGTGCCAGCAGCCGGGGACTAGCGGGCTCCTACGAGCAGTACTTC
CDR3 protein: CASSRGLAGSYEQYF

D gene: .
clone size: .
V gene: TRBV5-4
J gene: TRBJ2-7
CDR3 DNA: TGTGCCAGCAGCTCCGGGGATACCTACGAGCAGTACTTC
CDR3 protein: CASSSGDTYEQYF

D gene: .
clone size: .
V gene: TRBV7-6
J gene: TRBJ2-3
CDR3 DNA: TGTGCCAGCAGCTATGGCCCAGAGGAAGCAGATACGCAGTATTTT
CDR3 protein: CASSYGPEEADTQYF

D gene: .
clone size: .
V gene: TRBV6-5
J gene: TRBJ2-6
CDR3 DNA: TGTGCCAGCAGTTTTTCATTCGGCTCTGGGGCCAACGTCCTGACTTTC
CDR3 protein: CASSFSFGSGANVLTF

D gene: .
clone size: .
V gene: TRBV13
J gene: TRBJ1-1
CDR3 DNA: TGTGCCAGCAGCTTTGGGAGGGGGAACACTGAAGCTTTCTTT
CDR3 protein: CASSFGRGNTEAFF

D gene: TRBD2
clone size: .
V gene: TRBV19
J gene: TRBJ2-7
CDR3 DNA: TGTGCCTCAGGGGCTAGCGGGGGCCGTACCTACGAGCAGTACTTC
CDR3 protein: CASGASGGRTYEQYF

D gene: TRBD2
clone size: .
V gene: TRBV6-6
J gene: TRBJ2-7
CDR3 DNA: TGTGCCAGCAGTTACACTAGCGGGGCCTCGAGGGAGCAGTACTTC
CDR3 protein: CASSYTSGASREQYF

D gene: TRBD2
clone size: .
V gene: TRBV9
J gene: TRBJ2-1
CDR3 DNA: TGTGCCAGCAGCGCCGCGGGACTAGCGGGAGAGGGGAAGGGGAATGAGCAGTTCTTC
CDR3 protein: CASSAAGLAGEGKGNEQFF

D gene: TRBD2
clone size: .
V gene: TRBV7-2
J gene: TRBJ2-5
CDR3 DNA: TGTGCCAGCAGCCGAGGGACAGCGGGAGGCGAGACCCAGTACTTC
CDR3 protein: CASSRGTAGGETQYF

D gene: .
clone size: .
V gene: TRBV7-2
J gene: TRBJ1-3
CDR3 DNA: TGTGCCAGCAGCTTTAACACAGGCTCTGGAAACACCATATATTTT
CDR3 protein: CASSFNTGSGNTIYF

D gene: TRBD2
clone size: once
V gene: TRBV19
J gene: TRBJ2-3
CDR3 DNA: TGTGCCAGTTCTAGCGGCGAGGGGACAGATACGCAGTATTTT
CDR3 protein: CASSSGEGTDTQYF

D gene: .
clone size: .
V gene: TRBV7-9
J gene: TRBJ2-5
CDR3 DNA: TGTTCCAGCACCGAAGACAGCCCGGGTGGGACCCAGTACTTC
CDR3 protein: CSSTEDSPGGTQYF

D gene: TRBD1
clone size: .
V gene: TRBV7-4
J gene: TRBJ2-7
CDR3 DNA: TGTGCCAGCAGCTTGGATCGGGACAGGAGCTACGAGCAGTACTTC
CDR3 protein: CASSLDRDRSYEQYF

D gene: .
clone size: once
V gene: TRBV5-1
J gene: TRBJ1-5
CDR3 DNA: TGCGCCAGCAGCTTCTTTCCCCGGGGGGCGGTGGGGCAGCCCCAGCATTTT
CDR3 protein: CASSFFPRGAVGQPQHF

D gene: .
clone size: .
V gene: TRBV27
J gene: TRBJ2-7
CDR3 DNA: TGTGCCAGCGGGGCGATCGGTTTCGAGCAGTACTTC
CDR3 protein: CASGAIGFEQYF

D gene: TRBD1
clone size: .
V gene: TRBV15
J gene: TRBJ2-7
CDR3 DNA: TGTGCCACCAGCAGCCGCAGACAGGGCGAGCAGTACTTC
CDR3 protein: CATSSRRQGEQYF

D gene: TRBD1
clone size: .
V gene: TRBV6-4
J gene: TRBJ2-3
CDR3 DNA: TGTGCCAGCAGTGAGAGGGGGCTAGATACGCAGTATTTT
CDR3 protein: CASSERGLDTQYF

D gene: .
clone size: .
V gene: TRBV29-1
J gene: TRBJ2-2
CDR3 DNA: TGCAGCGTTGTAGTCACCGGGGAGCTGTTTTTT
CDR3 protein: CSVVVTGELFF

D gene: TRBD2
clone size: .
V gene: TRBV7-2
J gene: TRBJ2-7
CDR3 DNA: TGTGCCAGCAGCTTGGCTAGCGGGAGGATTCCCTACGAGCAGTACTTC
CDR3 protein: CASSLASGRIPYEQYF

D gene: .
clone size: .
V gene: TRBV4-1
J gene: TRBJ1-2
CDR3 DNA: TGCGCCAGTACGATGTCCTTCGCGAGGGAAAACTATGGCTACACCTTC
CDR3 protein: CASTMSFARENYGYTF

D gene: .
clone size: .
V gene: TRBV19
J gene: TRBJ1-5
CDR3 DNA: TGTGCCAGTAGTATAGGCCCCGGGAGGGTTCAGCCCCAGCATTTT
CDR3 protein: CASSIGPGRVQPQHF

D gene: .
clone size: once
V gene: TRBV6-5
J gene: TRBJ1-5
CDR3 DNA: TGTGCCAGCAGTTACTCCCCCAGGGATCAGCCCCAGCATTTT
CDR3 protein: CASSYSPRDQPQHF